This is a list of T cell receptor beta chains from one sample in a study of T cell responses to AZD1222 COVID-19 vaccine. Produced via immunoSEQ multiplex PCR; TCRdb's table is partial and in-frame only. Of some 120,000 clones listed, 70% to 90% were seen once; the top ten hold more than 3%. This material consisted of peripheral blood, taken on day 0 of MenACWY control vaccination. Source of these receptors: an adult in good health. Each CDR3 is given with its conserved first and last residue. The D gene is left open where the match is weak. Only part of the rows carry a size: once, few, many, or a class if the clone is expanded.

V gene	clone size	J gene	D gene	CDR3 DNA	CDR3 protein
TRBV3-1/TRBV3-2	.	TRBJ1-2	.	TGTGCCAGCAGCCAGGGGTTCTTTGGCTACACCTTC	CASSQGFFGYTF
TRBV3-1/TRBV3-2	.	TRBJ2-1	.	TGTGCCAGCAGCCGAGGACAGCACAATGAGCAGTTCTTC	CASSRGQHNEQFF
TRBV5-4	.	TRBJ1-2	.	TGTGCCAGCAGCGAGCCAAGTCGAGGCTACACCTTC	CASSEPSRGYTF
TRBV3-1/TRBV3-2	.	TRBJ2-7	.	TGTGCCAGCAGCTCCTTATACGAGCAGTACTTC	CASSSLYEQYF
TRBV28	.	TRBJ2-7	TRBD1	TGTGCCAGCAGTTTAGAGGTTTGGGGACAGGGCTACGAGCAGTACTTC	CASSLEVWGQGYEQYF
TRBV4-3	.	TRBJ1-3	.	TGCGCCAGCAGCCAAGAAAGGCAGGGGCCTGGAAACACCATATATTTT	CASSQERQGPGNTIYF
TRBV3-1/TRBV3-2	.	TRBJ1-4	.	TGTGCCAGCAGCGCTAGGGAGGCGGGCCGGGAAAAACTGTTTTTT	CASSAREAGREKLFF
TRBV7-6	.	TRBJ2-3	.	TGTGCCAGCAGCTTAGCGAGCTTAAGTAGCACAGATACGCAGTATTTT	CASSLASLSSTDTQYF
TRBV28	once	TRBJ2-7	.	TGTGCCAGCAGTTTAGGAGGGGAAGAGCAGTACTTC	CASSLGGEEQYF
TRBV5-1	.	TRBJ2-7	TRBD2	TGCGCCAGCAGCTTGGCGGGACTAGCGGGGGGTAGGAACCACGAGCAGTACTTC	CASSLAGLAGGRNHEQYF
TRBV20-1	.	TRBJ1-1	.	TGCAGTGCTTTCCTTGGGACTGAAGCTTTCTTT	CSAFLGTEAFF
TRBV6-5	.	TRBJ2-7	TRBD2	TGTGCCAGCAGTTACTCGACTAGCCTCTACGAGCAGTACTTC	CASSYSTSLYEQYF
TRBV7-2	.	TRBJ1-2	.	TGTGCCACCCAGTTTAGCCCGGTTGGGGTCGATGGCTACACCTTC	CATQFSPVGVDGYTF
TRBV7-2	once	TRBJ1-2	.	TGTGCCAGCAGCGTGGGACGGGAATATGGCTACACCTTC	CASSVGREYGYTF
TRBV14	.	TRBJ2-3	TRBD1	TGTGCCAGCAGCCAAGCCGGACAGGGGGCGAAAGATACGCAGTATTTT	CASSQAGQGAKDTQYF
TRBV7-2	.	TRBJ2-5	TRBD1	TGTGCCAGCAGCTTGGGCAGGGGGCGCCGAGAGACCCAGTACTTC	CASSLGRGRRETQYF
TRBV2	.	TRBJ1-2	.	TGTGCCAGCAGCCCTGACAGGACCTCCTATGGCTACACCTTC	CASSPDRTSYGYTF
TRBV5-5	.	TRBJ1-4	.	TGTGCCAGCAGCGACGGACCTTATCGGTATGCAACTAATGAAAAACTGTTTTTT	CASSDGPYRYATNEKLFF
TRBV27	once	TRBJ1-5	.	TGTGCCAGCAGACTAAGACAGAATAGCAATCAGCCCCAGCATTTT	CASRLRQNSNQPQHF
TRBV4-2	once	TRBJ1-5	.	TGTGCCAGCAGCCAAGATGGAGGGATCAATCAGCCCCAGCATTTT	CASSQDGGINQPQHF
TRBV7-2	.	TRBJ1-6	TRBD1	TGTGCCAGCAGCCCAAGACAGGGAGCGGGTTCACCCCTCCACTTT	CASSPRQGAGSPLHF
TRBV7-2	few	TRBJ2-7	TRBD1	TGTGCCAGCAGCTTTGGGGACAGGGGGTCCTACGAGCAGTACTTC	CASSFGDRGSYEQYF
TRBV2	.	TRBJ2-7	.	TGTGCCAGCAGTGAAGCGATTCCCTGGGGGGCCCTAAGCTCCTACGAGCAGTACTTC	CASSEAIPWGALSSYEQYF
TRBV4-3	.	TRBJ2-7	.	TGCGCCAGCAGCCAAGATCTGGCCATTATTAGGGAGCAGTACTTC	CASSQDLAIIREQYF
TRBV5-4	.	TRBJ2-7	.	TGTGCCAGCAGGTGGGACCTCGCGTCCTACGAGCAGTACTTC	CASRWDLASYEQYF
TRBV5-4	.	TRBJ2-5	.	TGTGCCAGCAGCTTTGACAGCCAAGAGACCCAGTACTTC	CASSFDSQETQYF
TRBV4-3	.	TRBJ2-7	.	TGCGCCAGCAGCCAAGAAGTTCTAGGGCGGCTTTCCTACGAGCAGTACTTC	CASSQEVLGRLSYEQYF
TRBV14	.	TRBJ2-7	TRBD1	TGTGCCAGCAGCCAAGCCGGCAGGGGGCTCTACGAGCAGTACTTC	CASSQAGRGLYEQYF
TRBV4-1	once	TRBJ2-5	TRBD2	TGCGCCAGCAGCCAAGGGACTAGCGGGGTGTCAGAGACCCAGTACTTC	CASSQGTSGVSETQYF
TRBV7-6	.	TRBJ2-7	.	TGTGCCAGCAGCTTAGCGCGTGGCAGGGTGTACGAGCAGTACTTC	CASSLARGRVYEQYF
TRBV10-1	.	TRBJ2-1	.	TGCGCCACAACCCCCGTGACGCTTACTCGGAGGGCCTACAATGAGCAGTTCTTC	CATTPVTLTRRAYNEQFF
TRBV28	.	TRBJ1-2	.	TGTGCCAGCAGTTCCCGACAGAGAGGCTACACCTTC	CASSSRQRGYTF
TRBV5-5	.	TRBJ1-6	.	TGTGCCAGCAGCTGGGGAGGGGGCTATAATTCACCCCTCCACTTT	CASSWGGGYNSPLHF
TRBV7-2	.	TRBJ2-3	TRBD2	TGTGCCAGCAGCTCCCCTAATCTGGGGGGAGGGACGCAGTATTTT	CASSSPNLGGGTQYF
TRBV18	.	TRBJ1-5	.	TGTGCCAGCTCATCGAACAGCAATAGCAATCAGCCCCAGCATTTT	CASSSNSNSNQPQHF
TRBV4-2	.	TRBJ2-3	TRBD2	TGTGCCAGCAGCGACCCCGGGGGGGGCACAGATACGCAGTATTTT	CASSDPGGGTDTQYF
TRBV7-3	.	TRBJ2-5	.	TGTGCCAGCAGCCCGACGACAGATCTAGAGACCCAGTACTTC	CASSPTTDLETQYF
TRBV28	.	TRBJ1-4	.	TGTGCCAGCAGGGGGCCTAATGAAAAACTGTTTTTT	CASRGPNEKLFF
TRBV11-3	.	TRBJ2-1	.	TGTGCCAGCAGCGCAGGCCGGATCTCCTACAATGAGCAGTTCTTC	CASSAGRISYNEQFF